This T cell receptor beta chain emerged from a study of T cell responses to AZD1222 COVID-19 vaccine (dated by TCRdb to the early 2020s). For the study in its entirety: TCR sequencing covered fewer than 250 trial participants: around 210 given two doses of AZD1222 and 26 given two doses of MenACWY control vaccine. Trial participants were enrolled into age subgroups of 18-55, 56-69 and 70-plus years, which contained roughly 150, 30 and 60 TCR-sequenced participants, respectively.

CDR1 and CDR2 are read off the germline V gene as SGHNT and YENEEA. V sheds 5 bases and J sheds 7 bases, leaving 15 bases between their ends. From its cysteine to its phenylalanine, the CDR3 spans 14 amino acids. Just CDR3 DNA is preserved here, 42 bases in frame from base 1. The CDR3 regions of human TCRbeta chains were subjected to immunosequencing. In the authors' own workflow: Repertoire TCRs were checked for matches against a reference library of SARS-CoV-2-specific TCRs that had been generated using the MIRA antigen-specificity platform. Breadth meant the fraction of unique TCRs that were SARS-CoV-2-associated, whereas depth meant the fraction of total T cells that were SARS-CoV-2-associated. Using the MIRA data, each spike-specific TCR was assigned both to the spike region to which the TCR was reactive and to a CD4 or CD8 class. Log10-transformed breadth and depth values were compared by one-way ANOVA with Sidak's multiple comparisons tests. TCRdb re-hosts the immuneACCESS table, in-frame sequences only. Its copies lack some clones; in the studies checked, an unresolved V gene accounts for under half of them, and the cause for the rest is not known. Clone size and V and J calls were adopted from that table, with D and trimming inferred from the DNA. The sample yields about 110,000 clones; around nine tenths were counted once. The biggest ten clones account for around 16% of the sample.

Reading the label with the study, this specimen's time point is: about 28 days (+/-7) after the second vaccine dose. AZD1222 recipients whose second dose came at about 4 weeks and those whose second dose came at about 12 weeks were combined into one group, since spike-specific TCR depth and breadth did not differ between the two schedules. Vaccinee samples came from UK trials COV001 and COV002, including a single-blind randomized controlled phase 2/3 trial of AZD1222 (ChAdOx1 nCoV-19) in healthy adults. For TCRbeta chain sequencing, PBMC samples were collected from trial participants at day 0 and at day 28 after the second dose. Study-wide findings and limitations: Epitopes outside the regions mutated in the B.1.351 and B.1.1.7 variants were reportedly recognized by nearly half of the unique spike-specific TCRs. Because no day 14 peak-response samples were available, repertoires were characterized only after the peak T cell response. In the small 56-69-year group, the increase in depth fell short of significance, most likely because of low power. Conclusions about previously exposed vaccinees are limited, since just 5 or 6 AZD1222 recipients were seropositive for SARS-CoV-2 at baseline. After two AZD1222 doses, both the breadth and the depth of spike-specific TCRs were significantly higher than at day 0 and than in MenACWY recipients. Most participants were white British and females outnumbered males, and the authors suggested that clonal diversity may have been underestimated. CD4 TCRs associated with the vaccine covered the entire spike protein, and the dominant responses were in regions 160-218 and 743-854.

This clone was recorded a few times. Its specific antigen is unknown. Per-nucleotide qualities are absent, and no much larger clonotype sits a single base away. The chain was built from TRBV11-3 and TRBJ1-3; no D gene call is confident. The TCR was taken from an adult who received the AZD1222 COVID-19 vaccine. The sample in question was peripheral blood, obtained 28 days after the second AZD1222 dose. The CDR3 reads CASSPRNVRNTIYF. The DNA is as follows: TGTGCCAGCAGCCCACGAAATGTTCGGAACACCATATATTTT.